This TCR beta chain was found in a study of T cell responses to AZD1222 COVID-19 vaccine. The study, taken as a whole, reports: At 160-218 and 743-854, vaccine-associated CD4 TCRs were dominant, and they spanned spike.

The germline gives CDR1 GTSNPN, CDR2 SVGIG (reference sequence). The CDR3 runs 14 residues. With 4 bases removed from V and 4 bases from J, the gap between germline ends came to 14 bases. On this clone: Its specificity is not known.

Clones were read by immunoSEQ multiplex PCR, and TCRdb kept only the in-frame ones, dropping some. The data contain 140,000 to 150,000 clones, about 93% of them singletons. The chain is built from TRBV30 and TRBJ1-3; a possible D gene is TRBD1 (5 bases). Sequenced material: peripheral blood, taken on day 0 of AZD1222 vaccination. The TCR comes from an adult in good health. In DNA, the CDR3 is TGTGCCTGGACCCCAGGGCAGGGCGGAAACACCATATATTTT. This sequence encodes CAWTPGQGGNTIYF.